This T cell receptor (beta chain) is drawn from a study of shared clonotypes between healthy human individuals. General study points: Tissues were not sampled, only blood, and their repertoires likely differ. Clonotype sharing among donors, it was expected, would be affected by sequencing depth.

Donors comprised only Caucasian adults living in Nashville, Tennessee. As regards this clone: Its antigen is unidentified.

Assay: immunoSEQ multiplex PCR; the TCRdb copy retains only in-frame clones and omits some. Found here are some 200,000 clones, approximately 65% of them singletons; the top ten hold over 8.5%. Input material: memory CD4+ T cells sorted from blood. Subset: CD45RA-negative fraction. This TCR was recovered from a man younger than 40 in good health.

The CDR3 protein is CASSSGQWGEQFF. The CDR3 DNA sequence: TGTGCCAGCAGCTCGGGTCAGTGGGGTGAGCAGTTCTTC. The chain has TRBV11-2 and TRBJ2-1; no clear D gene. Germline V CDR1 and CDR2: SGHAT, FQNNGV. Trimming removed 4 bases at V and 9 bases at J, with 13 bases between. CDR3 size: 13 residues.